The T cell receptor (beta chain) described here comes from a study of identical twins. General observations from the study: For cord blood, abundant beta clonotypes had fewer insertions, unlike memory repertoires, which showed none.

The V end lost 4 bases, the J end lost 8 bases, and 8 bases lay between the germline ends. Germline assignment: CDR1 SNHLY and CDR2 FYNNEI. This CDR3 is built from 11 residues. TCRdb re-analysed the 5' RACE reads in MiXCR, keeping a single row per CDR3 protein. The sample holds around 680,000 distinct CDR3 sequences, roughly 8% seen once. This clonotype has only a few counts. Its cognate antigen is unknown. These same data were also listed under a study on yellow fever vaccine responses in identical twins.

The chain is built from TRBV2 and TRBJ1-1, with a weak D call TRBD1 (5 bases). This receptor was identified in a young woman in good health. The sequenced material came from PBMCs. The CDR3 spells CASSGGMEAFF. CDR3 DNA: TGTGCCAGCAGTGGGGGGATGGAAGCTTTCTTT.